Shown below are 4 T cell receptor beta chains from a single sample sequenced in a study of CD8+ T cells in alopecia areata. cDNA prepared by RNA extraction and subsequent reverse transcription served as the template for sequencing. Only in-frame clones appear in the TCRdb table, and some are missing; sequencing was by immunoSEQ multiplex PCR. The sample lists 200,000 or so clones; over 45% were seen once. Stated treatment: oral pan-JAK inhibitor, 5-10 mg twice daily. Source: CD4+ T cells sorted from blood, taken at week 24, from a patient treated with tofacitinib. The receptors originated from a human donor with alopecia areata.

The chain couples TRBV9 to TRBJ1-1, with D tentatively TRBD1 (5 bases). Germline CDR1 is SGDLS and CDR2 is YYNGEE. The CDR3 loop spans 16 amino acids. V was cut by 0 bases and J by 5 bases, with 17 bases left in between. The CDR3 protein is CASSVGFLGEGTEAFF. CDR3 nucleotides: TGTGCCAGCAGCGTAGGATTCCTTGGGGAGGGGACTGAAGCTTTCTTT.

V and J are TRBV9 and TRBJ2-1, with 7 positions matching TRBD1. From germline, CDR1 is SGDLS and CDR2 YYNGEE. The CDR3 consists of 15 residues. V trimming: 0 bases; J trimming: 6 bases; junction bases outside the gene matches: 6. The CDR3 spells CASSVGGTAGNEQFF. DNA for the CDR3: TGTGCCAGCAGCGTAGGGGGGACAGCAGGCAATGAGCAGTTCTTC.

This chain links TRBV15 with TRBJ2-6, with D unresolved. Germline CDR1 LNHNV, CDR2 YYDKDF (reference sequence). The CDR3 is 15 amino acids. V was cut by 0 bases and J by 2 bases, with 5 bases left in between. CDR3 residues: CATSRERAGANVLTF. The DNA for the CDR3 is TGTGCCACCAGCAGAGAAAGGGCTGGGGCCAACGTCCTGACTTTC.

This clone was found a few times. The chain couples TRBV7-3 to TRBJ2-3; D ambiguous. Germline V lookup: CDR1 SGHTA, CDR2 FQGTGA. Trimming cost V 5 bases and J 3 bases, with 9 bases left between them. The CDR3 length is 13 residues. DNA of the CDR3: TGTGCCAGCAGCATCGTCCTGACAGATACGCAGTATTTT. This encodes CASSIVLTDTQYF.